These 6 T cell receptor beta chains were all obtained from the same sample, sequenced in a study of blood T cell repertoires in COVID-19. Generated by immunoSEQ multiplex PCR, the TCRdb table keeps only in-frame clones and is missing some. The sample has under 90,000 clones, approximately 79% seen once. The sample taken for sequencing was peripheral blood. These receptors came from a woman aged 80 or over with active or convalescent COVID-19.

J is TRBJ2-5 and V is TRBV6-2 or TRBV6-3; TRBD2 might be the D (7 bases). The CDR3 consists of 16 residues. The V and J ends lost 2 bases and 5 bases respectively, with 18 bases between them. Germline CDR1 and CDR2: MNHEY and SVGEGT. CDR3 coding DNA: TGTGCCAGCAGTTACGGTTGGGGGGGCACCCAGGAGACCCAGTACTTC. Encoded protein: CASSYGWGGTQETQYF.

This chain uses TRBV11-2 with TRBJ1-2; 7 positions match TRBD1. The CDR3 loop spans 15 amino acids. In germline, CDR1 is SGHAT, CDR2 FQNNGV. V was clipped by 5 bases and J by 8 bases; unmatched bases: 14. CDR3 DNA sequence: TGTGCCAGCAGCACCATAAGGGGGCGGACGTCCGGCTACACCTTC. Encoded protein: CASSTIRGRTSGYTF.

The chain employs TRBV7-8 and TRBJ2-7; the match to TRBD1 covers 7 bases. Trimming removed 1 base from V and 2 bases from J; junction bases left unmatched: 5. Germline loops: CDR1 SGHVS, CDR2 FQNEAQ. The CDR3 is 15 residues long. DNA of the CDR3: TGTGCCAGCAGCTTAGGTCCGGACAGGACCTACGAGCAGTACTTC. It codes for CASSLGPDRTYEQYF.

This chain uses TRBV19 with TRBJ1-3; D is possibly TRBD1 (5 bases). This CDR3 is 16 amino acids long. Looked up from germline, CDR1 is LNHDA and CDR2 is SQIVND (reference sequence). V shed 5 bases and J shed 9 bases, with 23 bases lying between them. The CDR3 region is CASSHVGTAGPSTIYF. The CDR3 DNA follows: TGTGCCAGTAGTCACGTCGGGACCGCGGGACCAAGCACCATATATTTT.

This chain connects TRBV19 to TRBJ1-2; 7 bases are a match to TRBD1. The CDR3 is 12 amino acids. The germline V gene encodes CDR1 LNHDA and CDR2 SQIVND (reference sequence). Losses at the gene ends were 6 bases for V and 8 bases for J; bases not matched to a gene: 6. The CDR3 here is CASSSTGRGYTF. The CDR3 region has the DNA TGTGCCAGTAGCTCGACAGGGAGAGGCTACACCTTC.

The chain recombines TRBV30 with TRBJ2-7; tentative D call: TRBD2 (6 bases). Germline V lookup: CDR1 GTSNPN, CDR2 SVGIG (reference sequence). This CDR3 contains 17 residues. V lost 8 bases, J lost 0 bases, and 26 bases lay in between. The CDR3 spells CAAGGQVGPLSSYEQYF. As DNA, the CDR3 is TGTGCCGCCGGAGGGCAGGTCGGTCCCCTAAGCTCCTACGAGCAGTACTTC.